This T cell receptor beta chain was obtained from a study of blood T cell repertoires in COVID-19. Study background: Nucleic acid was either cDNA or gDNA, and it came from T cells, B-cell-depleted T cells, or PBMCs.

Some clones are missing from TCRdb's copy, which holds only in-frame ones; the method was immunoSEQ multiplex PCR. Here the sample spans over 250,000 clones, approximately 88% being singletons. Seattle patients were enrolled while actively infected and followed longitudinally. The CDR3 extends over 13 amino acids. Between the trimmed V and J ends, which lost 3 bases and 5 bases, there was a span of 10 bases. Germline lookup yields CDR1 MNHEY and CDR2 SMNVEV (reference sequence). The sequence was obtained from a human donor with COVID-19, enrolled during active disease. The donor label of this sample is uncertain. Source material: peripheral blood. The rearrangement uses TRBV27 and TRBJ1-2; TRBD1 is a possible D gene (5 bases). The CDR3 coding sequence is TGTGCCAGCAGTTTCCCGACAGATTATGGCTACACCTTC. Translation: CASSFPTDYGYTF.